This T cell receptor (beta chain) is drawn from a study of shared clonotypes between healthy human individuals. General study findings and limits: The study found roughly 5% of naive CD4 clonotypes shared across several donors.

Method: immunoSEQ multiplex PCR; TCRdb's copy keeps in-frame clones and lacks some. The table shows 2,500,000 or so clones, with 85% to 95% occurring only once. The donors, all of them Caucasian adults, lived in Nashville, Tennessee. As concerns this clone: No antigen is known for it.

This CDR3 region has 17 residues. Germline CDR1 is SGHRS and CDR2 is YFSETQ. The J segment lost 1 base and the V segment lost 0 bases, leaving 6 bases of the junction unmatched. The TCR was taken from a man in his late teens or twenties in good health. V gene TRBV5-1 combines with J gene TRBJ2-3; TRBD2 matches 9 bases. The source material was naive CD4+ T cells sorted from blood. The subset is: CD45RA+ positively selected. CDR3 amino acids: CASSLGGGGAGTDTQYF. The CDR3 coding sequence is TGCGCCAGCAGCTTGGGCGGCGGGGGGGCGGGCACAGATACGCAGTATTTT.